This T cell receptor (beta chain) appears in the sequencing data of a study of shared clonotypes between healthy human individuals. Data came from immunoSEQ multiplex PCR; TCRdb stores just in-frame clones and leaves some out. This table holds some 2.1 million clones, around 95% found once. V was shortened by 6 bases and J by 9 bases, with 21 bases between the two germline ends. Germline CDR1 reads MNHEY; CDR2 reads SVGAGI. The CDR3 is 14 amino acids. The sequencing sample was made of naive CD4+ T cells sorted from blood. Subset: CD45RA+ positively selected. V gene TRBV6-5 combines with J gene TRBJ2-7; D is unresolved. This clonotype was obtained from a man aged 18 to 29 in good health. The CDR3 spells CASRQTLLEKVQYF. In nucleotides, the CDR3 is TGTGCCAGCAGGCAGACCCTGCTTGAAAAGGTGCAGTACTTC.